The entry that follows covers one TCR beta chain sequence. What it binds is unknown. There are 15 residues in the CDR3. CDR1 and CDR2 from the germline V gene are SGHNT and YYREEE (reference sequence). The trim removed 4 bases at V and 1 base at J, leaving 5 bases unmatched. Here immunoSEQ multiplex PCR was the method, and the copy in TCRdb shows in-frame clones only, minus some. In the table there are roughly 100,000 clones, 83% of which are singletons. The time point is: peripheral blood 6 weeks after treatment start. The patients' disease, urothelial carcinoma, was locally advanced or metastatic. The record originates from a study of PD-L1 blockade in urothelial cancer. Turning to the study itself: Starting at some point between 2013 and 2014, patients were given atezolizumab (1,200 mg intravenously every 3 weeks). Patients' histories included 0 to 3 prior chemotherapy regimens. Findings of the study overall: Patients with durable benefit had greater blood expansion of tumor-associated TCR clones 3 weeks into treatment.

The rearrangement joins TRBV5-4 to TRBJ1-1; 9 bases are shared with TRBD1. Sample: PBMCs, taken around atezolizumab (anti-PD-L1) treatment. The sequence was obtained from a man in his 70s with urothelial cancer. The CDR3 is CASSRPTGGNTEAFF. The CDR3, as DNA: TGTGCCAGCAGCCGCCCGACAGGGGGGAACACTGAAGCTTTCTTT.